This TCR beta chain is from a study of CD8+ T cells in alopecia areata. Study outcomes and limitations: In scalp and blood, many expanded lesional clones persisted during tofacitinib.

Treatment specified: oral pan-JAK inhibitor, 5-10 mg twice daily. Extracted from the samples, RNA was reverse transcribed into cDNA to serve as the sequencing template. Assay: immunoSEQ multiplex PCR; the TCRdb copy retains only in-frame clones and omits some. The sample consists of 200,000 or so clones, 55% to 70% of them appearing once. Details on this clone: Its antigen is unidentified.

J was trimmed by 4 bases and V by 4 bases; bases with no gene match: 9. The CDR3 totals 15 residues. CDR1 and CDR2 from the germline V gene are MGHRA and YSYEKL. The receptor was derived from a human donor with alopecia areata. The starting material was CD4+ T cells sorted from blood, obtained at week 24, from a patient treated with tofacitinib. The chain carries TRBV4-1 and TRBJ1-2, with 7 bases lining up with TRBD1. CDR3 loop: CASSRGTGTAYGYTF. CDR3 nucleotides: TGCGCCAGCAGCCGGGGCACCGGGACAGCCTATGGCTACACCTTC.